The sequence of this T cell receptor (beta chain) was determined in a study of human T cells and chemical hapten exposure. The V and J ends lost 6 bases and 2 bases, in that order; junction bases with no gene match: 9. This CDR3 spans 14 amino acids. Germline V gives CDR1 SQVTM, CDR2 ANQGSEA. Per the study methods: Sample TCR totals centred on a median of approximately 96,000, ranging about 20,000 to 690,600. Using its own MiXCR run on the RACE reads, TCRdb lists one record per CDR3 protein. The authors' filters were not applied to this entry. The table shows some 360,000 distinct CDR3 sequences, with about 5.1% occurring only once. As to time point: pre-sensitization, week 0. Treatment specified: therapeutic diphenylcyclopropenone sensitization with weekly scalp DPC. People who gave samples had alopecia, were 18 to 70 years old, and were suitable for DPC. This clonotype was observed many times.

The chain joins TRBV29-1 to TRBJ1-2; 7 bases match TRBD1. The receptor was derived from a woman between 45 and 60 years old with alopecia areata. Some clones in this sample may be carry-over from other donors' samples. This material consisted of whole blood, taken in connection with sensitization to the hapten diphenylcyclopropenone (DPC). CDR3 protein: CSVQRQGPNYGYTF. The CDR3 DNA is TGCAGCGTCCAAAGACAGGGACCAAACTATGGCTACACCTTC.